Included here is one TCR beta chain sequence, with context. The count of this clone is one. Its target antigen remains unknown. No base quality values were provided; no much bigger clone lies one nucleotide off. This sample stems from a study of cytomegalovirus exposure and HLA in healthy donors (dated by TCRdb to about 2017). Study-wide context: In an earlier analysis of under 600 of the donors, approximately 260 Gb of sequence data and 90 million to 120 million unique TCR beta sequences from roughly 180 million T cells were reported. Roughly 320 gigabases of sequencing data and around 85 million unique TCR sequences made up an early release that covered roughly 670 HLA-typed donors. The genetic ancestry cluster associated with self-reported Caucasian donors included roughly four fifths of the 398 genotyped donors. The study aimed to test whether cataloging public T cell receptors could reveal signatures of past pathogen exposure. The study used immunosequencing to profile the T cell repertoires of around 600 subjects and linked those repertoires to cytomegalovirus serostatus. In addition to the first cohort of 666 subjects, a separate validation cohort of over 90 different subjects was used. To predict cytomegalovirus infection status, the study combined high-throughput TCR immunosequencing, statistical association of individual TCRs with disease status, and machine learning. A later analysis re-examined previously published TCR beta repertoires from roughly 650 donors and added high-resolution HLA genotyping to investigate patterns of TCR occurrence. Rather than using new phenotypic data, the later analysis identified candidate immune exposures from TCR beta sequences and from how often those sequences occurred across donors. To decide whether each TCR beta V gene segment behaved as functional or pseudogenic, an earlier analysis of some 600 of the donors relied on high-throughput TCR beta sequencing. Donor age, sex, ethnicity and CMV serostatus were compiled together with the repertoire data. A later genetic analysis took genome-wide SNP genotypes for about 55% of the 666 donors and used that subset as a discovery cohort. Every discovery cohort repertoire had been produced on one sequencing platform. HLA typing covered class I and class II loci at four-digit resolution. The number of typed donors differed by locus: about 620-630 for A, B, C, DRB1 and DQB1; 500 to 550 for DQA1; roughly 600 for DPA1; and approximately 450 for DPB1. About five DR-DQ haplotypes were treated as single units for association and clustering because of strong linkage in the cohort. Across some 400 genotyped donors of the cohort, an average of roughly 200,000 unique TCR beta nucleotide sequences per donor were sequenced, and 15% to 20% of those sequences were non-productive. Points the paper makes about the study in general: Cytomegalovirus status was reported to be diagnosed by the classifier with high specificity and sensitivity in both the original and validation cohorts. A later analysis reported that several top co-occurrence clusters appeared linked to parvovirus B19, influenza, CMV and Epstein-Barr virus. A cluster of highly shared sequence variants was judged likely to be a technical artifact of the sequencing pipeline. Compared with equally common non-associated chains, HLA-associated TCR beta chains in a later analysis were more clonally expanded and had lower generation probabilities. Strong co-occurrence of HLA alleles, especially DR and DQ, made assigning TCR associations to individual alleles difficult. The 87-base-pair reads could not distinguish some IMGT-functional V segments, including TRBV6-2 and TRBV6-3, so those segments were excluded. Immune exposure information for the cohort was limited to CMV serostatus. In a later genetic analysis, a missense DCLRE1C variant was associated with V-gene and J-gene trimming of TCR beta chains, and the association was replicated in an independent cohort. Linkage disequilibrium might explain the correlated functional status among segregating V segments, but an unknown experimental factor could not be excluded. At a false discovery rate of 0.05, a later analysis linked fewer than 20,000 TCR beta sequences to specific HLA alleles. In vitro tests confirmed that a few of the cytomegalovirus-associated TCR beta chains recognize cytomegalovirus antigens. The presence/absence analyses assumed that sequencing depth was roughly uniform across donors, and that assumption may not be true. In a later analysis, TCR association rates were found to vary across HLA loci, with the most associated TCRs seen for DRB1 alleles and the fewest for HLA-C alleles. Across donors, most TCR sequences were observed very rarely, whereas some public TCRs were present in many individuals. The cohort was sequenced for TCR beta chains only, and without alpha or paired-chain data the features that could be detected were limited. About 15 rarely observed V segments, including chromosome 9 orphons, were excluded from the earlier analysis of a few hundred of the donors because counts were too low. Because HLA typing was missing for some donors at each locus, association tests included only the typed subset. In a later genetic analysis, fewer N-insertions in productive TCRs were reported among donors in an Asian-associated ancestry cluster than the roughly 640-donor mean. In an earlier analysis of about 600 of the donors, most TCR beta V segments appeared in productive rearrangements about 87% or about 30% of the time, broadly matching IMGT annotations. Most CMV-associated TCR beta chains appeared to be HLA-restricted in a later analysis, and the HLA associations seemed to be driven largely by CMV exposure. The authors suggested that the approach could potentially be extended to other disease states and immunological phenotypes. A further reported finding was that TCR beta sequences accurately predicted the HLA-A and HLA-B alleles for most subjects in the first cohort. The study gave a list of 150 to 200 TCR beta chains associated with cytomegalovirus.

V has 6 bases trimmed and J has 8 bases trimmed; junction bases matching no gene number 6. CDR1 and CDR2 were assigned from the germline V gene as LGHNT and FRNRAP. Measured from the cysteine to the phenylalanine, the CDR3 is 13 residues long. Only the CDR3 DNA stays, 39 bases, in frame from base 1. In total, approximately 610 healthy bone marrow donors made up the cohort. At the time of sampling, all cohort members were nominally healthy, though unrecorded immune exposures were likely present. The donor was CMV seronegative and belonged to the group of several hundred seronegative cohort members. A peripheral blood sample was collected from each donor, and TCR beta sequencing was performed on peripheral blood mononuclear cells. The Qiagen DNeasy Blood Extraction Kit was used to extract genomic DNA from the blood cell samples. Library construction relied on the immunoSEQ multiplex PCR assay. For the multiplex PCR, a mixture combining 60 forward primers for TCR Vbeta segments and 13 reverse primers for TCR Jbeta segments was used. A multiplex PCR assay on genomic DNA amplified the CDR3 region of rearranged TCR beta genes. On the Illumina HiSeq System, the amplified TCR beta libraries were sequenced as 87-base-pair reads. The original pipeline was this. A later analysis counted around 72 million unique TCR beta chains across the 550 to 700 repertoires, and about 10 million of these chains were shared by at least two donors. Raw reads were error-corrected and collapsed into unique sequences with a nearest-neighbor algorithm that merged closely related sequences to remove PCR and sequencing errors. V, D and J gene segments were assigned by aligning CDR3 sequences to IMGT reference sequences. For a sequence to be retained, a match of at least six nucleotides was required to both a V gene segment and a J gene segment. A rearrangement was called productive if the CDR3 had no stop codons and remained in frame with V and J, and every other rearrangement was called non-productive. CDR3 was defined by IMGT convention, running from the second conserved V-encoded cysteine to the conserved J-encoded phenylalanine. The earlier analysis of a few hundred of the donors excluded any sequence lacking an unambiguous match to a single V gene segment. In an earlier analysis of roughly 600 of the donors, a V segment was called functional when productive rearrangements were above 56.7%, and segregating when the standard deviation between donors exceeded 5%. A statistical classification framework was built for diagnosing cytomegalovirus status from the catalog of TCR beta chain sequences. V and J gene assignment, in a later analysis, came from comparing TCR nucleotide sequences with IMGT/GENE-DB human TR gene sequences. A later analysis assigned CDR3 sequences and most-parsimonious VDJ recombination scenarios with the TCRdist pipeline. In a later analysis, each TCR beta chain was defined by its CDR3 amino acid sequence together with its V-gene family, and reads without a unique V-gene family were excluded. To address suspected cross-contamination and a sequencing artifact, a later analysis removed roughly 640 highly shared, low-generation-probability nucleotide sequences. In a later analysis, a clonal expansion index for each public chain was calculated from normalized within-repertoire ranks of inferred template counts. In a later analysis, generation probabilities were computed using a VDJ recombination model fitted to out-of-frame rearrangements, and the results were checked against IGoR. In a later analysis, hypergeometric tests were used to score TCR-TCR, TCR-HLA and TCR-CMV co-occurrence, with a repertoire-size bias correction applied to TCR pairs. False discovery rates were estimated in a later analysis by permuting HLA or CMV assignments 20 times. In a later analysis, co-occurring TCRs were grouped with DBSCAN, and TCRdist sequence similarity was added when clustering was performed within HLA-allele-positive subsets. Repertoires with fewer than 30,000 or more than 120,000 public chains, plus five repertoires with anomalous nucleotide sharing, were excluded from co-occurrence clustering. The source is immuneACCESS, and TCRdb retained only in-frame sequences with V and J called. Part of the clones is not carried over; for the studies checked, unresolved V genes explain less than half of this, and the remainder is unexplained. D and trimming come from the DNA, and the V and J calls and clone size come from that table. The sample table lists 160,000 or so clones, around 80% of them with a count of one. Clones ranked in the top ten supply approximately 4.8% of the sample.

The specimen sequenced was PBMCs. The TCR comes from a man aged 25 to 45 in good health and CMV-seronegative. Rearrangement joined TRBV12-5 to TRBJ1-2; 10 bases in between match TRBD1. Here the CDR3 is given as CASGLGTGEGYTF. The sequenced DNA: TGTGCTAGTGGCCTTGGGACAGGGGAAGGCTACACCTTC.